Shown below are 17 T cell receptor beta chains from a single sample sequenced in a study of blood T cell repertoires in COVID-19. Clones were read by immunoSEQ multiplex PCR, and TCRdb kept only the in-frame ones, dropping some. Of about 170,000 clones listed, roughly 90% are singletons. The sequenced sample consisted of peripheral blood. The receptors were gathered from a man between 45 and 60 years old with acute or convalescent COVID-19.

The chain joins TRBV7-2 to TRBJ1-2; 9 bases are a match to TRBD1. V lost 3 bases, J lost 6 bases, and 11 bases stayed unmatched. The CDR3 sequence is 16 residues long. The germline V gene encodes CDR1 SGHTA and CDR2 FQGNSA. The CDR3 coding sequence is TGTGCCAGCAGCTTGAAGCCCGGGACAGGGCGGGATGGCTACACCTTC. Protein sequence: CASSLKPGTGRDGYTF.

The gene calls are TRBV3-1 (or the pseudogene TRBV3-2) and TRBJ2-1; D is possibly TRBD2 (6 bases). Germline V gene lookup returns CDR1 LGHDT and CDR2 YNNKEL (reference sequence). V was cut by 5 bases and J by 0 bases, with 11 bases left in between. The CDR3 has 15 residues. The CDR3 sequence is CASSAGTFSYNEQFF. CDR3 coding DNA: TGTGCCAGCAGCGCCGGGACTTTCTCCTACAATGAGCAGTTCTTC.

In its sample, this clone was seen once. This chain joins TRBV19 and TRBJ2-2; no clear D gene. V gave up 0 bases and J gave up 4 bases, with 6 bases separating them. CDR1 is LNHDA and CDR2 is SQIVND in the germline V gene (reference sequence). The CDR3 extends over 14 amino acids. The CDR3 reads CASSIDGGTGELFF. CDR3 in DNA: TGTGCCAGTAGTATAGATGGCGGCACCGGGGAGCTGTTTTTT. Full variable domain (missing parts from reference TRBV19 and TRBJ2-2): DGGITQSPKYLFRKEGQNVTLSCEQNLNHDAMYWYRQDPGQGLRLIYYSQIVNDFQKGDIAEGYSVSREKKESFPLTVTSAQKNPTAFYLCASSIDGGTGELFFGEGSRLTVL.

DNA of the CDR3: TGTGCCAGCAGTTCGTTAACAAACTATGGCTACACCTTC. This codes for CASSSLTNYGYTF. This chain uses TRBV28 with TRBJ1-2; unclear D gene. V was pared by 4 bases and J by 2 bases, with 8 bases between. This CDR3 region has 13 residues. Germline V gene lookup returns CDR1 MDHEN and CDR2 SYDVKM.

The sample holds one count of this clone. The chain combines TRBV5-8 with TRBJ2-3, with 7 bases matching TRBD2. CDR1 and CDR2 (germline): SGHTS, YDEGEE. This CDR3 contains 16 residues. Unmatched junction bases numbered 8, after V lost 4 bases and J lost 0 bases. The CDR3 DNA reads as TGTGCCAGCAGCCCCCTCGGGCGGGGGAGCACAGATACGCAGTATTTT. Protein: CASSPLGRGSTDTQYF.

The V gene is TRBV10-2, the J gene TRBJ1-2, with 10 bases that match TRBD1. Looked up from germline, CDR1 is WSHSY and CDR2 is SAAADI. CDR3 length equals 14 residues. The junction had 4 bases not matched to a gene; V was cut back by 5 bases and J by 4 bases. The CDR3 region is CASSLRTGGYGYTF. DNA for the CDR3: TGCGCCAGCAGTCTCCGGACAGGGGGCTATGGCTACACCTTC.

The CDR3 bases are TGTGCCAGCAGTCCAAGACAGGGTTGGAATGAAAAACTGTTTTTT. The encoded protein is CASSPRQGWNEKLFF. The chain employs TRBV27 and TRBJ1-4, with 7 bases aligning to TRBD1. The V segment lost 5 bases and the J segment 5 bases; nucleotides outside the gene matches: 8. CDR3 length: 15 residues. The germline V gene encodes CDR1 MNHEY and CDR2 SMNVEV (reference sequence). The whole variable domain, remainder taken from reference TRBV27 and TRBJ1-4, is EAQVTQNPRYLITVTGKKLTVTCSQNMNHEYMSWYRQDPGLGLRQIYYSMNVEVTDKGDVPEGYKVSRKEKRNFPLILESPSPNQTSLYFCASSPRQGWNEKLFFGSGTQLSVL.

The J gene is TRBJ2-3, the V gene TRBV6-6; 7 positions agree with TRBD2. The CDR3 extends over 14 amino acids. CDR1 is MNHNY and CDR2 is SVGAGI in the germline V gene (reference sequence). V was pared by 6 bases and J by 2 bases, with 5 bases of the junction left unmatched. The CDR3: CASRMRGITDTQYF. CDR3 coding DNA: TGTGCCAGCAGGATGCGGGGGATCACAGATACGCAGTATTTT.

This CDR3 reads CASFDTGRNYNEQFF. The CDR3 nucleotides read TGTGCCAGCTTCGACACAGGTCGCAACTACAATGAGCAGTTCTTC. The rearrangement joins TRBV28 to TRBJ2-1; the D gene is possibly TRBD1 (5 bases). Trimming took 8 bases from V and 3 from J, leaving 17 bases between them. The CDR3 consists of 15 residues. Germline V gene sequence: CDR1 MDHEN, CDR2 SYDVKM.

CDR3 DNA sequence: TGTGCCAGCAGCTTGTCTAGAATTTCTGAAGCTTTCTTT. The encoded protein is CASSLSRISEAFF. The chain links TRBV5-4 to TRBJ1-1; the D is unclear. CDR3 length: 13 residues. V lost 1 base, J lost 6 bases, and 10 bases lay in between. Germline V gene lookup returns CDR1 SGHNT and CDR2 YYREEE (reference sequence).

The chain joins TRBV10-3 to TRBJ2-1, with TRBD1 matching over 7 bases. J lost 9 bases, V lost 10 bases, and 9 bases had no gene match. The CDR3 length is 12 residues. CDR1 ENHRY and CDR2 SYGVKD come from the germline V gene. The DNA for the CDR3 is TGTGCCACCCGACAGGGTTCGGGTGAGCAGTTCTTC. As protein: CATRQGSGEQFF.

The rearrangement uses TRBV12-3 or TRBV12-4 and TRBJ1-1; D unresolved. The CDR3 extends over 13 amino acids. V shed 4 bases and J shed 1 base, with 7 bases lying between them. CDR3 loop: CASSWRANTEAFF. The CDR3 DNA reads as TGTGCCAGCAGTTGGCGGGCGAACACTGAAGCTTTCTTT.

This chain connects TRBV18 to TRBJ1-2, with a possible D match to TRBD1 (6 bases). Germline lookup yields CDR1 KGHSH and CDR2 LQKENI. Trimming left V 2 bases short and J 6 bases short, with 13 bases between. This CDR3 comprises 14 residues. The CDR3 DNA reads as TGTGCCAGCTCACCAGACAGGACGTATCATGGCTACACCTTC. Translated, it gives CASSPDRTYHGYTF.

J is TRBJ2-2 and V is TRBV3-1 (or the pseudogene TRBV3-2); D uncertain. This CDR3 has 16 residues. CDR1 LGHDT and CDR2 YNNKEL come from the germline V gene (reference sequence). V was pared by 1 base and J by 0 bases, with 9 bases between. The DNA for the CDR3 is TGTGCCAGCAGCCAAGGAGGATTCGCGAACACCGGGGAGCTGTTTTTT. It encodes CASSQGGFANTGELFF.

This clone was seen only once. The chain joins TRBV10-3 to TRBJ1-1; 9 positions match TRBD1. Germline assignment: CDR1 ENHRY and CDR2 SYGVKD. V lost 8 bases to trimming and J lost 5 bases; unmatched junction nucleotides: 3. The CDR3 sequence is 12 residues long. The CDR3 nucleotides are TGTGCCATCGGGGACAGGGATACTGAAGCTTTCTTT. Translated: CAIGDRDTEAFF.

The chain employs TRBV5-4 and TRBJ1-6, with D possibly TRBD1 on 5 matching bases. Germline loops: CDR1 SGHNT, CDR2 YYREEE (reference sequence). Trimming cost V 4 bases and J 8 bases, with 13 bases left between them. The CDR3 totals 14 residues. CDR3 nucleotides: TGTGCCAGCAGCCTCCAAGGGGAGGATTCACCCCTCCACTTT. This codes for CASSLQGEDSPLHF.

This chain connects TRBV2 to TRBJ1-1, with D possibly TRBD1 on 5 matching bases. The CDR3 runs to 13 residues. The V and J ends lost 10 bases and 3 bases respectively, with 15 bases between them. Germline V lookup: CDR1 SNHLY, CDR2 FYNNEI. The CDR3 region is CATPRARDTEAFF. CDR3 coding DNA: TGTGCCACCCCTCGGGCCAGGGACACTGAAGCTTTCTTT.